These 31 T cell receptor beta chains came from one sample sequenced in a study of breast tumors, draining lymph nodes, adjacent tissues. One entry per CDR3 protein results from TCRdb running MiXCR on the multiplex PCR reads. Of about 100,000 distinct CDR3 sequences listed, 20% to 25% were seen once; the top ten hold less than 1.5%. The lymph nodes were axillary draining lymph nodes from breast cancer patients. The sample was axillary lymph node tissue. The receptor source for this set is a female donor with breast cancer. Some clones in this sample may be carry-over from other donors' samples.

The table lists this clonotype with many counts. The chain couples TRBV11-2 to TRBJ1-4; D remains ambiguous. The CDR3 sequence is 15 residues long. The germline V and J ends were trimmed by 5 bases and 8 bases, with 18 bases remaining between them. Germline V gives CDR1 SGHAT, CDR2 FQNNGV. In DNA, the CDR3 is TGTGCCAGCAGCACCCATGCGGTTAGGAGGGAAAAACTGTTTTTT. It encodes CASSTHAVRREKLFF.

This clonotype was found many times. The V gene is TRBV11-2, the J gene TRBJ2-1, with 13 bases matching TRBD2. This CDR3 comprises 17 residues. From germline, CDR1 is SGHAT and CDR2 FQNNGV. With V trimmed by 5 bases and J by 6 bases, 10 bases remained unmatched. CDR3 bases: TGTGCCAGCAGCCTACGGACTAGCGGGAGTGGACTCAATGAGCAGTTCTTC. This translates into CASSLRTSGSGLNEQFF.

The sample holds many counts of this clonotype. This sequence joins TRBV3-1 and TRBJ2-1, with D unclear. The V gene lost 1 base and the J gene lost 7 bases, with 5 bases spanning the gap. CDR3 length equals 12 residues. Germline-derived CDR1 and CDR2 are LGHDT and YNNKEL (reference sequence). The CDR3 reads CASSQVWNEQFF. CDR3 in DNA: TGTGCCAGCAGCCAAGTCTGGAATGAGCAGTTCTTC.

The sample holds many counts of this clonotype. The chain couples TRBV5-6 to TRBJ2-7, with 7 positions matching TRBD2. Germline assignment: CDR1 SGHDT and CDR2 YYEEEE. This CDR3 has 17 residues. The J segment lost 3 bases and the V segment lost 0 bases, leaving 12 bases of the junction unmatched. CDR3 region: CASSLGLREIPFYEQYF. The CDR3 DNA is TGTGCCAGCAGCTTGGGGTTGCGGGAGATCCCCTTCTACGAGCAGTACTTC. Looking up the rest from reference TRBV5-6 and TRBJ2-7 gives the full variable domain: DAGVTQSPTHLIKTRGQQVTLRCSPKSGHDTVSWYQQALGQGPQFIFQYYEEEERQRGNFPDRFSGHQFPNYSSELNVNALLLGDSALYLCASSLGLREIPFYEQYFGPGTRLTVT.

This clonotype was counted at least ten times. The CDR3 protein is CASSRPGQGAGGYTF. The CDR3 DNA reads TGTGCCAGCAGTCGACCGGGACAGGGGGCGGGTGGCTACACCTTC. V gene TRBV28 combines with J gene TRBJ1-2; 12 bases map to TRBD1. The CDR3 is 15 residues long. The V gene end was trimmed by 5 bases and the J gene end by 7 bases; junction bases not matched to a gene: 8. Germline V gene lookup returns CDR1 MDHEN and CDR2 SYDVKM.

This clonotype was detected many times. The rearrangement joins TRBV19 to TRBJ1-2; D is ambiguous. V gave up 7 bases and J gave up 5 bases, with 17 bases separating them. The CDR3 length is 14 residues. Germline CDR1 is LNHDA and CDR2 is SQIVND (reference sequence). DNA for the CDR3: TGTGCCAGTAACCCACTAGGGCAGCCGTATGGCTACACCTTC. It yields the protein CASNPLGQPYGYTF.

This clonotype was counted ten times or more. This sequence joins TRBV6-5 and TRBJ1-6; 11 bases are shared with TRBD1. The CDR3 has 16 amino acids. The V gene's germline CDR1 is MNHEY and CDR2 SVGAGI. V dropped 6 bases and J dropped 0; count of bases not matched to a gene: 1. Here the CDR3 DNA reads TGTGCCAGCAGAGGACAGGGGGCCTCCTATAATTCACCCCTCCACTTT. This gives the protein CASRGQGASYNSPLHF.

The V and J genes are TRBV6-6 and TRBJ1-6; D not certain. With 0 bases removed from V and 8 bases from J, the gap between germline ends came to 23 bases. The CDR3 is 19 amino acids. CDR1 is MNHNY and CDR2 is SVGAGI in the germline V gene (reference sequence). The CDR3 DNA reads TGTGCCAGCAGTTACTCGAGGCCCGCCTGGGGTGAGGCGGATTCACCCCTCCACTTT. Translation: CASSYSRPAWGEADSPLHF.

This clonotype was observed many times. The chain is built from TRBV9 and TRBJ2-7; no firm D call. The CDR3 contains 15 residues. V was shortened by 4 bases and J by 0 bases, with 14 bases between the two germline ends. CDR1 and CDR2 from the germline V gene are SGDLS and YYNGEE. The CDR3: CASSSTADPSYEQYF. CDR3 nucleotides: TGTGCCAGCAGCTCCACGGCAGATCCCTCCTACGAGCAGTACTTC.

A few counts support this clonotype. This chain joins TRBV20-1 and TRBJ2-7; D not certain. The V end was cut by 4 bases, the J end by 0 bases, with 13 bases between. From germline, CDR1 is DFQATT and CDR2 SNEGSKA (reference sequence). CDR3 length equals 14 residues. Here the CDR3 reads CSAILPAISYEQYF. As DNA, the CDR3 is TGCAGTGCTATATTGCCGGCGATCTCCTACGAGCAGTACTTC.

This clonotype was recorded at least ten times. The V call is TRBV2, the J call TRBJ2-2; 7 bases align to TRBD1. The CDR3 loop spans 14 amino acids. V dropped 6 bases and J dropped 5; count of bases not matched to a gene: 6. Germline values: CDR1 SNHLY, CDR2 FYNNEI. The CDR3 loop reads CASSPTGRTGELFF. The CDR3 DNA reads as TGTGCCAGCAGCCCGACAGGGCGAACCGGGGAGCTGTTTTTT.

The chain carries TRBV5-1 and TRBJ2-7; 12 bases match TRBD1. Germline CDR1 reads SGHRS; CDR2 reads YFSETQ. J was trimmed by 7 bases and V by 6 bases; bases with no gene match: 5. The CDR3 has 13 amino acids. The DNA of the CDR3 is TGCGCCAGCAACCGGGACAGGGGGCTAGAGCAGTACTTC. Amino acids: CASNRDRGLEQYF.

At least ten counts were recorded for this clonotype. The chain has TRBV5-6 and TRBJ1-5; D is unresolved. The CDR3 covers 16 residues. Germline CDR1 reads SGHDT; CDR2 reads YYEEEE. The germline V and J ends were trimmed by 4 bases and 2 bases, with 16 bases remaining between them. DNA for the CDR3: TGTGCCAGCAGCCAGCGTGGAGGGATGGGCAATCAGCCCCAGCATTTT. Translated, it gives CASSQRGGMGNQPQHF.

In this sample, this clonotype turned up many times. This chain's CDR3 is CASSPGGARSNRALHF. In DNA form, the CDR3 reads TGCGCCAGCAGCCCGGGCGGGGCCAGGTCGAATCGAGCCCTCCACTTT. The V call is TRBV4-1, the J call TRBJ1-6; weak D call: TRBD1 (5 bases). CDR1 and CDR2 from the germline V gene are MGHRA and YSYEKL. The length of the CDR3 is 16 residues. V shed 4 bases and J shed 14 bases, with 24 bases lying between them.

This clonotype was counted ten times or more. The rearrangement uses TRBV5-6 and TRBJ2-5; 15 bases fit TRBD2. Germline loops: CDR1 SGHDT, CDR2 YYEEEE. The CDR3 covers 17 residues. Trimming took 3 bases from V and 5 from J; bases not matched to a gene: 8. The CDR3 protein is CASSWRTSGGAEETQYF. The CDR3 DNA reads TGTGCCAGCAGCTGGCGGACTAGCGGGGGGGCCGAGGAGACCCAGTACTTC.

The V call is TRBV7-9, the J call TRBJ1-1; D is unclear. Trimming took 4 bases from V and 6 from J, leaving 9 bases between them. The CDR3 sequence is 12 residues long. Germline V gives CDR1 SEHNR, CDR2 FQNEAQ (reference sequence). The CDR3 spells CASSSLGPEAFF. The CDR3 coding sequence is TGTGCCAGCAGCTCCCTCGGGCCTGAAGCTTTCTTT.

This clonotype was observed many times. The chain uses TRBV10-1 and TRBJ1-5; D ambiguous. V was pared by 0 bases and J by 0 bases, with 12 bases between. Germline assignment: CDR1 WNHNN and CDR2 SYGVQD (reference sequence). The CDR3 runs 17 residues. The CDR3 protein is CASSESISLASNQPQHF. CDR3 DNA sequence: TGCGCCAGCAGTGAGTCTATCAGCCTGGCTAGCAATCAGCCCCAGCATTTT.

Regarding this clonotype: Relative to the germline gene, one junction end is altered; a read error may explain this. J is TRBJ2-7 and V is TRBV4-2; D may be TRBD1 or TRBD2 (5 bases each). Germline V gene sequence: CDR1 LGHNA, CDR2 YNFKEQ. This CDR3 is 15 amino acids long. The CDR3 coding sequence is TGTGCCAACAGCCAGGATCCGGGACGGTTCGGTGAGCAGTACTTC. This codes for CANSQDPGRFGEQYF.

This clonotype showed up just a few times. The chain carries TRBV18 and TRBJ1-2; 9 bases line up with TRBD1. This CDR3 comprises 15 residues. After removal of 4 bases from V and 5 bases from J, the junction contained 8 bases not matched to a gene. Germline V lookup: CDR1 KGHSH, CDR2 LQKENI. CDR3 nucleotides: TGTGCCAGCTCACTTTGGACAGGGGCAGAATATGGCTACACCTTC. Residues: CASSLWTGAEYGYTF.

In this sample, this clonotype turned up many times. The chain uses TRBV4-2 and TRBJ1-3; D gene ambiguous. V dropped 0 bases and J dropped 0 bases, with 9 bases sitting between them. This CDR3 has 16 amino acids. Germline V gene sequence: CDR1 LGHNA, CDR2 YNFKEQ. CDR3 loop: CASSQDGLTSGNTIYF. CDR3 coding DNA: TGTGCCAGCAGCCAAGATGGGCTAACCTCTGGAAACACCATATATTTT.

The chain is built from TRBV4-1 and TRBJ2-5, with 16 bases fitting TRBD2. Trimming removed 3 bases from V and 5 bases from J; junction bases left unmatched: 12. This CDR3 is 19 amino acids long. CDR1 is MGHRA and CDR2 is YSYEKL in the germline V gene. This CDR3 is CASSQPRGTSGGAEETQYF. Here the CDR3 DNA reads TGCGCCAGCAGCCAGCCCCGAGGGACTAGCGGGGGGGCCGAGGAGACCCAGTACTTC.

The chain joins TRBV11-1 to TRBJ2-1, with TRBD1 matching over 9 bases. The trim removed 6 bases at V and 7 bases at J, leaving 7 bases unmatched. Germline V gene data show CDR1 as SGHAT and CDR2 as FQDESV (reference sequence). This CDR3 comprises 14 residues. The CDR3: CASSPDRGGNEQFF. In DNA, the CDR3 is TGTGCCAGCAGTCCGGACAGGGGTGGTAATGAGCAGTTCTTC.

This clonotype was counted only a few times. The CDR3, as DNA: TGTGCCAGCAGTTCCGCCGCCGGGACAGGGAACTATGGCTACACCTTC. Translation gives CASSSAAGTGNYGYTF. The chain combines TRBV28 with TRBJ1-2; 9 bases line up with TRBD1. In germline, CDR1 is MDHEN, CDR2 SYDVKM. V lost 4 bases to trimming and J lost 2 bases; unmatched junction nucleotides: 8. The length of the CDR3 is 16 residues.

The gene calls are TRBV6-4 and TRBJ1-6; tentative D call: TRBD1 (5 bases). The V end lost 0 bases, the J end lost 7 bases, and 10 bases lay between the germline ends. The germline V gene has CDR1 MRHNA and CDR2 SNTAGT. CDR3 size: 15 residues. The CDR3 DNA is TGTGCCAGCAGTGACTCCGTGGGACTGAATTCACCCCTCCACTTT. Its protein is CASSDSVGLNSPLHF.

This clonotype was detected ten times or more. The rearrangement links TRBV15 to TRBJ2-7; D gene unclear. Germline-derived CDR1 and CDR2 are LNHNV and YYDKDF (reference sequence). The CDR3 runs 14 residues. The germline V and J ends were trimmed by 1 base and 1 base, with 8 bases remaining between them. CDR3 sequence reads: CATSRAGRSYEQYF. The CDR3 nucleotides read TGTGCCACCAGCAGAGCGGGCAGGTCCTACGAGCAGTACTTC. Complete variable domain (other parts from reference TRBV15 and TRBJ2-7): DAMVIQNPRYQVTQFGKPVTLSCSQTLNHNVMYWYQQKSSQAPKLLFHYYDKDFNNEADTPDNFQSRRPNTSFCFLDIRSPGLGDTAMYLCATSRAGRSYEQYFGPGTRLTVT.

This clonotype has a handful of counts. V gene TRBV6-1 combines with J gene TRBJ1-2; D is perhaps TRBD1 (5 bases). The CDR3 has 15 residues. Germline CDR1 and CDR2: MNHNS and SASEGT. V was trimmed by 3 bases and J by 3 bases, leaving 14 bases between them. CDR3: CASSDGTGSDYGYTF. In DNA form, the CDR3 reads TGTGCCAGCAGTGACGGGACGGGGTCGGACTATGGCTACACCTTC.

Of note for this clonotype: This may stem from a read error, because a much larger clone lies one nucleotide away. This sequence joins TRBV5-1 and TRBJ1-4, with D tentatively TRBD1 (6 bases). In germline, CDR1 is SGHRS, CDR2 YFSETQ. The CDR3 covers 12 residues. V shed 7 bases and J shed 4 bases, with 8 bases lying between them. CDR3 in DNA: TGCGCCAGCCAGGGGCTTAATGAAAAACTGTTTTTT. Protein product: CASQGLNEKLFF. The full variable domain, with the rest looked up from reference TRBV5-1 and TRBJ1-4, is KAGVTQTPRYLIKTRGQQVTLSCSPISGHRSVSWYQQTPGQGLQFLFEYFSETQRNKGNFPGRFSGRQFSNSRSEMNVSTLELGDSALYLCASQGLNEKLFFGSGTQLSVL.

V is TRBV3-1 and J is TRBJ1-6; no reliable D call. CDR3 length equals 13 residues. Germline lookup yields CDR1 LGHDT and CDR2 YNNKEL (reference sequence). V was shortened by 5 bases and J by 14 bases, with 16 bases between the two germline ends. For the CDR3, the DNA is TGTGCCAGCAGCTTTCAACTTGGTGGCACCCTCCACTTT. Protein: CASSFQLGGTLHF.

The J gene is TRBJ2-1, the V gene TRBV12-3 or TRBV12-4; 10 positions agree with TRBD1. The CDR3 has 15 amino acids. Germline trimming cut 5 bases from V and 5 bases from J; bases unmatched to any gene: 6. The CDR3 bases are TGTGCCAGCAGTCTGGGACAGGGGATGAACAATGAGCAGTTCTTC. It encodes CASSLGQGMNNEQFF.

A remark on this clonotype: This may be a read error: a much more frequent sequence differs by one nucleotide. V usage is TRBV7-9 and J usage is TRBJ2-5, with 8 nucleotides matching TRBD1. The germline V gene has CDR1 SEHNR and CDR2 FQNEAQ (reference sequence). This CDR3 has 16 amino acids. The CDR3 DNA follows: TGTGCCAGCAGCCCTACCCGGACAGGGTTGGGTGAGACCCAGTGCTTC. Translation gives CASSPTRTGLGETQCF.

This clonotype has at least ten counts. The junction departs from germline at one end; a sequencing error may be responsible. The chain couples TRBV5-5 to TRBJ1-5; D unclear. Germline CDR1 SGHKS, CDR2 YYEKEE (reference sequence). CDR3 length equals 12 residues. As DNA, the CDR3 is TGTGCCAGCAGCTTGAACGATCGGGCCGGGGTGTTT. It encodes CASSLNDRAGVF.